Shown below are 24 T cell receptor beta chains from a single sample sequenced in a study of shared clonotypes between healthy human individuals. Using immunoSEQ multiplex PCR, the repertoire was profiled, and TCRdb retains in-frame clones only, with some absent. The sample records roughly 2,000,000 clones, roughly 93% being singletons. Positive CCR7 selection of CD45RO-negative cells yielded the naive CD8 cells, and terminally differentiated effector memory CD45RA+ cells were excluded. The sample comprised naive CD8+ T cells from PBMCs. The receptors come from a man between 18 and 35 years old in good health. Some clones in this sample may be carry-over from other donors' samples.

The genes are TRBV7-2 and TRBJ2-1; 13 bases align to TRBD2. The CDR3 totals 14 residues. Germline V gene lookup returns CDR1 SGHTA and CDR2 FQGNSA. V lost 5 bases, J lost 7 bases, and 2 bases stayed unmatched. The CDR3 spells CASSPTSGRNEQFF. The CDR3 DNA follows: TGTGCCAGCAGCCCGACTAGCGGGAGGAATGAGCAGTTCTTC.

The chain employs TRBV7-9 and TRBJ2-1, with 8 bases lining up with TRBD1. The CDR3 contains 14 residues. With 5 bases clipped from V and 8 bases from J, the junction kept 8 bases outside the gene matches. Looked up from germline, CDR1 is SEHNR and CDR2 is FQNEAQ (reference sequence). The CDR3 region is CASSQRQGIYEQFF. Written as DNA, the CDR3 is TGTGCCAGCAGCCAAAGACAGGGGATCTATGAGCAGTTCTTC.

This clone is a singleton in its sample. The chain employs TRBV25-1 and TRBJ2-3; D possibly corresponds to TRBD2 (5 bases). The V end lost 1 base, the J end lost 4 bases, and 9 bases lay between the germline ends. Germline CDR1 reads MGHDK; CDR2 reads SYGVNS. CDR3 length: 14 residues. This chain's CDR3 is CASSEWAGADTQYF. As DNA, the CDR3 is TGTGCCAGCAGTGAATGGGCGGGTGCAGATACGCAGTATTTT.

The chain recombines TRBV10-2 with TRBJ2-2; 7 nucleotides agree with TRBD2. With V trimmed by 2 bases and J by 7 bases, 7 bases remained unmatched. The CDR3 has 15 amino acids. Per germline, CDR1 WSHSY and CDR2 SAAADI. The CDR3 nucleotides are TGCGCCAGCAGTGAGACTGCGGGAGAACTCGGGGAGCTGTTTTTT. Translation gives CASSETAGELGELFF.

This chain joins TRBV7-6 and TRBJ2-4; 7 nucleotides line up with TRBD1. The V and J ends lost 5 bases and 8 bases, in that order; junction bases with no gene match: 12. The CDR3 spans 15 residues. Germline lookup yields CDR1 SGHVS and CDR2 FNYEAQ. The DNA of the CDR3 is TGTGCCAGCAGCCTCACGACAGGGATTCTGGACATTCAGTACTTC. Protein product: CASSLTTGILDIQYF.

As DNA, the CDR3 is TGCGCCAGCAGGGCCATGGGGGGGGCAGGTAGTGAGCAGTTCTTC. Amino acid sequence: CASRAMGGAGSEQFF. V and J are TRBV10-2 and TRBJ2-1; D perhaps matches TRBD2 (7 bases). The CDR3 contains 15 residues. The V and J ends lost 6 bases and 9 bases respectively, with 21 bases between them. The germline gives CDR1 WSHSY, CDR2 SAAADI.

This clone was picked up one time. This rearrangement joins TRBV28 to TRBJ1-4; D call uncertain. The CDR3 contains 15 residues. From germline, CDR1 is MDHEN and CDR2 SYDVKM. Trimming took 5 bases from V and 0 from J, leaving 10 bases between them. The CDR3 loop is CASSVTAATNEKLFF. CDR3 nucleotides: TGTGCCAGCAGTGTTACAGCTGCAACTAATGAAAAACTGTTTTTT.

The rearrangement uses TRBV27 and TRBJ2-7; the D gene is possibly TRBD2 (5 bases). V shed 2 bases and J shed 6 bases, with 14 bases lying between them. The CDR3 contains 14 residues. Germline V gene sequence: CDR1 MNHEY, CDR2 SMNVEV (reference sequence). CDR3 bases: TGTGCCAGCAGTTTAATGGGGTCGGCGGGCGAGCAGTACTTC. As protein: CASSLMGSAGEQYF.

A single count supports this clone. The sample has other DNA sequences that encode this CDR3 too. The chain uses TRBV7-3 and TRBJ2-2; D is unclear. The CDR3 has 13 amino acids. The V gene's germline CDR1 is SGHTA and CDR2 FQGTGA. V lost 4 bases, J lost 4 bases, and 7 bases lay in between. CDR3 nucleotide sequence: TGTGCCAGCAGCTCCCCGGGCACCGGGGAGCTGTTTTTT. Translation: CASSSPGTGELFF.

As DNA, the CDR3 is TGTGCCAGCAGCTTAGGGGCTATTGGTAATGAGCAGTTCTTC. Translation gives CASSLGAIGNEQFF. The chain carries TRBV11-2 and TRBJ2-1; D not resolved. This CDR3 comprises 14 residues. The germline gives CDR1 SGHAT, CDR2 FQNNGV. V lost 1 base and J 7 bases, leaving 11 bases between the germline ends.

The gene calls are TRBV6-5 and TRBJ1-3, with a possible D match to TRBD1 (5 bases). The germline V gene has CDR1 MNHEY and CDR2 SVGAGI. This CDR3 is 13 amino acids long. V was trimmed by 2 bases and J by 4 bases, leaving 6 bases between them. The CDR3 nucleotides read TGTGCCAGCAGTTACGCAGGGGGAAACACCATATATTTT. Amino acids: CASSYAGGNTIYF.

The CDR3 is CASSSTDTRSYNEQFF. CDR3 bases: TGTGCCAGCAGCTCGACAGACACGAGATCTTACAATGAGCAGTTCTTC. The V gene is TRBV5-6, the J gene TRBJ2-1; D may be TRBD1 (5 bases). The germline gives CDR1 SGHDT, CDR2 YYEEEE. The V and J ends lost 3 bases and 4 bases respectively, with 17 bases between them. This CDR3 has 16 residues.

The chain couples TRBV2 to TRBJ2-7; 8 nucleotides align to TRBD2. Germline V gene sequence: CDR1 SNHLY, CDR2 FYNNEI. There are 14 residues in the CDR3. The trim removed 6 bases at V and 2 bases at J, leaving 6 bases unmatched. CDR3 coding DNA: TGTGCCAGCAGACTAGCGGATGAAGCCTACGAGCAGTACTTC. It is translated as CASRLADEAYEQYF.

The V and J genes are TRBV28 and TRBJ2-3, with D possibly being TRBD2 (6 bases). The CDR3 totals 16 residues. Trimming removed 7 bases at V and 4 bases at J, with 21 bases between. Germline V gene sequence: CDR1 MDHEN, CDR2 SYDVKM. The CDR3 nucleotides are TGTGCCAGCATTACCTACGATGGGAGGAGGTCAGATACGCAGTATTTT. Its translation is CASITYDGRRSDTQYF.

The chain uses TRBV4-2 and TRBJ1-2; 8 nucleotides match TRBD1. This CDR3 comprises 17 residues. V trimming: 2 bases; J trimming: 4 bases; junction bases outside the gene matches: 12. Per germline, CDR1 LGHNA and CDR2 YNFKEQ. The CDR3 nucleotides read TGTGCCAGCAGCCAACTGGACAGGGCCCGGGTCCCCTATGGCTACACCTTC. As protein: CASSQLDRARVPYGYTF.

The chain recombines TRBV27 with TRBJ2-1; the D is unclear. The V and J ends lost 10 bases and 9 bases respectively, with 13 bases between them. The CDR3 has 11 amino acids. Germline lookup yields CDR1 MNHEY and CDR2 SMNVEV (reference sequence). The CDR3 coding sequence is TGTGCCACCGCTTTTGGCGGTGAGCAGTTCTTC. It yields the protein CATAFGGEQFF.

The V call is TRBV27, the J call TRBJ2-1; 11 bases agree with TRBD2. Germline V lookup: CDR1 MNHEY, CDR2 SMNVEV (reference sequence). The V segment lost 0 bases and the J segment 9 bases; nucleotides outside the gene matches: 4. This CDR3 has 15 amino acids. CDR3 DNA: TGTGCCAGCAGTTTATCGTCTAGCGGGAGGTTTGAGCAGTTCTTC. Its translation: CASSLSSSGRFEQFF.

This chain links TRBV6-6 with TRBJ2-5; maybe TRBD2 (6 bases). This CDR3 region has 15 residues. Per germline, CDR1 MNHNY and CDR2 SVGAGI (reference sequence). The V end lost 1 base, the J end lost 4 bases, and 13 bases lay between the germline ends. The CDR3 bases are TGTGCCAGCAGTTACTTTCTAGCCGGGAGAGAGACCCAGTACTTC. Amino acids: CASSYFLAGRETQYF.

The chain is built from TRBV7-6 and TRBJ2-1; TRBD2 agrees at 7 bases. Germline V lookup: CDR1 SGHVS, CDR2 FNYEAQ. The V gene end was trimmed by 1 base and the J gene end by 2 bases; junction bases not matched to a gene: 14. The CDR3 length is 19 residues. The CDR3 coding sequence is TGTGCCAGCAGCTTAGATTCCGTTTGGGGTGCGGGAGCCTACAATGAGCAGTTCTTC. Translated, it gives CASSLDSVWGAGAYNEQFF.

The chain employs TRBV11-2 and TRBJ2-3; D ambiguous. There are 13 residues in the CDR3. V was clipped by 5 bases and J by 9 bases, with 15 bases between them. Germline CDR1 SGHAT, CDR2 FQNNGV. CDR3 DNA: TGTGCCAGCAGCCTTCCCCCCGAGCCCACGCAGTATTTT. This encodes CASSLPPEPTQYF.

The genes are TRBV27 and TRBJ2-7; D is undetermined. The CDR3 length is 16 residues. V lost 4 bases, J lost 5 bases, and 21 bases lay in between. Germline CDR1 and CDR2: MNHEY and SMNVEV (reference sequence). The CDR3 DNA reads TGTGCCAGCAGTTACCTTTCACCAACTCAGATAGACGAGCAGTACTTC. Translating gives CASSYLSPTQIDEQYF.

V usage is TRBV6-1 and J usage is TRBJ2-7, with D perhaps matching TRBD1 (6 bases). Germline V gene lookup returns CDR1 MNHNS and CDR2 SASEGT. This CDR3 contains 12 residues. Trimming took off 6 bases at V and 4 bases at J, with 10 bases between the two ends. The CDR3 protein is CASRPRGYEQYF. CDR3 in DNA: TGTGCCAGCAGGCCCAGGGGATACGAGCAGTACTTC.

The genes are TRBV7-2 and TRBJ2-5; no clear D gene. V lost 9 bases and J lost 4, with 15 bases in between. This CDR3 has 13 residues. Germline assignment: CDR1 SGHTA and CDR2 FQGNSA. CDR3 region: CASRTRRVETQYF. Here the CDR3 DNA reads TGTGCCAGTCGGACCCGAAGGGTAGAGACCCAGTACTTC.

V gene TRBV2 combines with J gene TRBJ2-1; maybe TRBD1 (6 bases). CDR1 and CDR2 (germline): SNHLY, FYNNEI. The V end was cut by 3 bases, the J end by 4 bases, with 16 bases between. The CDR3 is 16 residues long. The CDR3 region has the DNA TGTGCCAGCAGTGAGGACGGACGGACAGAATACAATGAGCAGTTCTTC. Its protein is CASSEDGRTEYNEQFF. Full variable domain (missing parts from reference TRBV2 and TRBJ2-1): EPEVTQTPSHQVTQMGQEVILRCVPISNHLYFYWYRQILGQKVEFLVSFYNNEISEKSEIFDDQFSVERPDGSNFTLKIRSTKLEDSAMYFCASSEDGRTEYNEQFFGPGTRLTVL.